The entry below gives a single T cell receptor (beta chain) sequence along with its context. The V and J ends lost 5 bases and 3 bases respectively, with 16 bases between them. CDR3 size: 16 residues. The V gene's germline CDR1 is SGHVS and CDR2 FQNEAQ. This record comes from a study of blood T cells in healthy people across ages. Primers used in a second PCR of roughly 6 to 11 cycles were a sample-barcoded 5' primer and a J-beta primer mix. Template switching added a 12-random-nucleotide identifier to every cDNA molecule. Each sample yielded at least 3 million CDR3-containing paired-end reads. TCRdb reanalysed the 5' RACE reads using MiXCR and keeps one entry per CDR3 protein. The sample yields about 1.1 million distinct CDR3 sequences, roughly two fifths seen once.

The sequence came from a man aged 18 to 29 in good health. Sequencing was performed on blood. The chain uses TRBV7-8 and TRBJ2-2, with D maybe TRBD1 (5 bases). CDR3 sequence: CASSVSDSFYTGELFF. In DNA form, the CDR3 reads TGTGCCAGCAGCGTTTCTGACAGCTTTTACACCGGGGAGCTGTTTTTT.